This T cell receptor (beta chain) was identified during a study of blood T cell repertoires in COVID-19. Study-wide background: The United States, Italy and Spain were the sources of the acute and convalescent COVID-19 samples. PBMCs, B-cell-depleted T cells, or T cells were the source of the cDNA or gDNA that made up the material.

Under the authors' procedure: Reference gene primer amplification in the assay estimated nucleated cell counts. The protocol was immunoSEQ multiplex PCR, while the TCRdb copy is restricted to in-frame clones and leaves out a portion. The V and J calls and clone size are taken from that table; D and trimming were inferred from the DNA. The sample holds 300,000 to 400,000 clones, 85% seen once. The germline V gene has CDR1 SGHDT and CDR2 YYEEEE. The CDR3 totals 13 residues. Deletions cut 0 bases from V and 7 bases from J, with 8 bases between. This clone was recorded once. The sequence came from a human donor in a cohort sampled during active COVID-19. The sample comprised peripheral blood. V gene TRBV5-6 combines with J gene TRBJ1-5; D gene unclear. The CDR3 DNA reads TGTGCCAGCAGCTTGGGGCAAGTCCAGCCCCAGCATTTT. It specifies CASSLGQVQPQHF.